The 11 T cell receptor beta chains listed next were all sequenced from one sample in a study of beta chain features in type 1 diabetes listed by TCRdb under 2018. The research as a whole found: Type 1 diabetes patients showed a moderate but significant shortening of TCRB CDR3 length in all four CD4+ subsets.

The method was the immunoSEQ multiplex PCR assay. All of the isolated RNA was reverse transcribed with the High Capacity cDNA Reverse Transcription Kit, so expressed TCRB transcripts were sequenced. Drawn from immuneACCESS, this table holds only the in-frame rearrangements with V and J called that TCRdb kept. Clones are partly lost; checked studies trace under half to an unresolved V gene and leave the rest unexplained. Counted in this sample were roughly 220,000 clones; roughly 16% of them appeared once. Together, the top ten hold more than 0.075% of the sample. These receptors' targets are unknown. Sequencing was performed on naive CD4+ T cells from blood. What the cell subset or site label conveys for this sample: true naive CD4+ T cells. These receptors originate from a man between 25 and 39 years old with type 1 diabetes.

This clone was seen a few times. V is TRBV29-1 and J is TRBJ1-1; the D is unclear. CDR3 length: 15 amino acids. Germline values: CDR1 SQVTM, CDR2 ANQGSEA. The V end lost 2 bases, the J end lost 1 base, and 14 bases lay between the germline ends. For the CDR3, the DNA is TGCAGCGTTGAATCACTTTTACGGGAGAACACTGAAGCTTTCTTT. This encodes CSVESLLRENTEAFF.

V is TRBV4-1 and J is TRBJ1-4; TRBD1 matches 12 bases. J gave up 13 bases and V 3 bases, and 6 bases lay outside the gene matches. The CDR3 is made up of 14 amino acids. Germline values: CDR1 MGHRA, CDR2 YSYEKL. This chain's CDR3 is CASSHPGQGAGLFF. DNA for the CDR3: TGCGCCAGCAGCCACCCGGGACAGGGGGCAGGACTGTTTTTT.

This clone was counted only a few times. The chain couples TRBV18 to TRBJ2-1; no firm D call. The V end lost 2 bases, the J end lost 2 bases, and 4 bases lay between the germline ends. The germline V gene has CDR1 KGHSH and CDR2 LQKENI. The CDR3 sequence is 13 residues long. This CDR3 is CASSPTAYNEQFF. CDR3 bases: TGTGCCAGCTCACCAACAGCCTACAATGAGCAGTTCTTC.

This clone was seen a handful of times. The rearrangement uses TRBV19 and TRBJ2-1, with 8 bases aligning to TRBD2. V lost 0 bases, J lost 4 bases, and 2 bases stayed unmatched. The CDR3 sequence is 15 residues long. In germline, CDR1 is LNHDA, CDR2 SQIVND (reference sequence). For the CDR3, the DNA is TGTGCCAGTAGTATAGAAGCGGGAGCTTACAATGAGCAGTTCTTC. It translates to CASSIEAGAYNEQFF.

This clone appeared a few times. V usage is TRBV5-1 and J usage is TRBJ2-2, with D perhaps matching TRBD2 (6 bases). Trimming pared 5 bases from V and 3 bases from J, leaving 11 bases between. In germline, CDR1 is SGHRS, CDR2 YFSETQ. The length of the CDR3 is 14 residues. The chain's CDR3 is CASSIRGYTGELFF. The CDR3 region has the DNA TGCGCCAGCAGTATCCGGGGGTACACCGGGGAGCTGTTTTTT.

V usage is TRBV2 and J usage is TRBJ1-2; TRBD1 might be the D (6 bases). This CDR3 has 14 residues. Per germline, CDR1 SNHLY and CDR2 FYNNEI. The germline V and J ends were trimmed by 4 bases and 6 bases, with 15 bases remaining between them. Here the CDR3 reads CASSARGEDHGYTF. The CDR3 coding sequence is TGTGCCAGCAGTGCTAGGGGGGAAGACCATGGCTACACCTTC.

V and J are TRBV30 and TRBJ1-1, with D hard to call. Germline CDR1 and CDR2: GTSNPN and SVGIG (reference sequence). V gave up 2 bases and J gave up 2 bases, with 12 bases separating them. The CDR3 is made up of 14 amino acids. CDR3 nucleotides: TGTGCCTGGAGTATTGCGGGGTATAACACTGAAGCTTTCTTT. Protein sequence: CAWSIAGYNTEAFF.

The rearrangement links TRBV6-5 to TRBJ2-5; D is unclear. Germline CDR1 MNHEY, CDR2 SVGAGI. V was cut by 6 bases and J by 0 bases, with 5 bases left in between. There are 12 residues in the CDR3. The CDR3 loop is CASRSYQETQYF. The CDR3 DNA sequence: TGTGCCAGCAGGTCGTACCAAGAGACCCAGTACTTC.

This rearrangement joins TRBV30 to TRBJ2-5, with 10 bases matching TRBD1. From germline, CDR1 is GTSNPN and CDR2 SVGIG (reference sequence). The length of the CDR3 is 15 residues. Trimming removed 5 bases from V and 5 bases from J; junction bases left unmatched: 11. CDR3 in DNA: TGTGCCTGGTTGGGCCGGGACAGGGGCTGGGAGACCCAGTACTTC. It translates to CAWLGRDRGWETQYF.

This chain links TRBV30 with TRBJ2-1; possible D gene TRBD1, 6 bases. Germline-derived CDR1 and CDR2 are GTSNPN and SVGIG (reference sequence). This CDR3 is built from 14 residues. The V end lost 5 bases, the J end lost 1 base, and 12 bases lay between the germline ends. The CDR3 DNA follows: TGTGCCTGGGAAACAGGGATATCCTACAATGAGCAGTTCTTC. Translated: CAWETGISYNEQFF. The full variable domain, with the rest looked up from reference TRBV30 and TRBJ2-1, is SQTIHQWPATLVQPVGSPLSLECTVEGTSNPNLYWYRQAAGRGLQLLFYSVGIGQISSEVPQNLSASRPQDRQFILSSKKLLLSDSGFYLCAWETGISYNEQFFGPGTRLTVL.

This clone has just a few counts. The chain links TRBV6-5 to TRBJ1-2; D remains ambiguous. Looked up from germline, CDR1 is MNHEY and CDR2 is SVGAGI. The V gene lost 3 bases and the J gene lost 7 bases, with 12 bases spanning the gap. CDR3 length: 13 amino acids. The CDR3 reads CASSYGLGGGYTF. The DNA for the CDR3 is TGTGCCAGCAGTTATGGTCTGGGAGGTGGCTACACCTTC.